These 28 T cell receptor beta chains came from one sample sequenced in a study of response to subunit inactivated influenza vaccine. TCRdb passed the RT-PCR reads through MiXCR, listing each CDR3 protein once. The data show about 650,000 distinct CDR3 sequences, around 14% seen once. The starting material was PBMCs from blood, obtained 11 to 12 days after vaccination. All receptors come from a middle-aged man who received an inactivated influenza vaccine.

The chain is built from TRBV6-5 and TRBJ1-6, with D perhaps TRBD1 (5 bases). Per germline, CDR1 MNHEY and CDR2 SVGAGI. Trimming removed 0 bases at V and 9 bases at J, with 18 bases between. The CDR3 runs 17 residues. The CDR3 DNA follows: TGTGCCAGCAGTTACTCACTCCGGGGGACCGTAGTTTCACCCCTCCACTTT. Translating gives CASSYSLRGTVVSPLHF.

There are many counts of this clonotype. The chain carries TRBV6-1 and TRBJ2-5; D is possibly TRBD1 or TRBD2 (6 bases each). Per the germline V gene, CDR1 is MNHNS and CDR2 is SASEGT. The CDR3 consists of 14 residues. V lost 5 bases and J lost 3, with 13 bases in between. The CDR3 loop reads CASSLQRGEETQYF. CDR3 DNA: TGTGCCAGCAGTCTCCAGAGGGGGGAAGAGACCCAGTACTTC.

Here the CDR3 DNA reads TGTGCCAGCAGCCGTCGGGCAGGATATCTCCTGTCCAAAAACATTCAGTACTTC. Translation: CASSRRAGYLLSKNIQYF. This rearrangement joins TRBV28 to TRBJ2-4, with D unresolved. V was pared by 6 bases and J by 2 bases, with 23 bases between. This CDR3 contains 18 residues. Germline assignment: CDR1 MDHEN and CDR2 SYDVKM.

The chain recombines TRBV28 with TRBJ2-5; 9 bases are shared with TRBD1. The trim removed 1 base at V and 5 bases at J, leaving 5 bases unmatched. The CDR3 length is 15 residues. In germline, CDR1 is MDHEN, CDR2 SYDVKM. CDR3 bases: TGTGCCAGCAGTTTATTTACAGGGGGCATGGAGACCCAGTACTTC. It codes for CASSLFTGGMETQYF.

In DNA, the CDR3 is TGCAGTGCTGGGACCTTTGCGCGCTACACCTTC. Its protein is CSAGTFARYTF. V gene TRBV20-1 combines with J gene TRBJ1-2, with a weak D call TRBD1 (5 bases). The CDR3 covers 11 residues. Trimming left V 5 bases short and J 9 bases short, with 13 bases between. The germline gives CDR1 DFQATT, CDR2 SNEGSKA (reference sequence).

V and J are TRBV9 and TRBJ2-5, with TRBD2 matching 11 bases. CDR1 is SGDLS, CDR2 YYNGEE, per germline. Trimming removed 2 bases from V and 4 bases from J; junction bases left unmatched: 10. This CDR3 comprises 17 residues. Here the CDR3 DNA reads TGTGCCAGCAGCGTGGGTTCCTTGCTAGCGGGGGGAGAGACCCAGTACTTC. Protein sequence: CASSVGSLLAGGETQYF.

As for this clonotype: This may be a read error, as it is one base from a much larger clone. The chain recombines TRBV10-3 with TRBJ2-5; no definite D call. Germline values: CDR1 ENHRY, CDR2 SYGVKD. The length of the CDR3 is 13 residues. CDR3 in DNA: TGTGCCATCAGTAGGCCCTTTCAAGATACCCAGTACTTC. Translation gives CAISRPFQDTQYF.

The rearrangement joins TRBV27 to TRBJ2-5; D remains ambiguous. The V gene lost 7 bases and the J gene lost 5 bases, with 26 bases spanning the gap. The CDR3 has 17 residues. Germline lookup yields CDR1 MNHEY and CDR2 SMNVEV (reference sequence). CDR3 in DNA: TGTGCCAGCATCCTTCCCTCGACGGCCCCGCCGCGGGAGACCCAGTACTTC. Protein product: CASILPSTAPPRETQYF.

CDR3 sequence (DNA): TGTGCCAGCAGTGGGATAGCGGGGGGATTCACCGGGGAGCTGTTTTTT. Its protein product is CASSGIAGGFTGELFF. The rearrangement uses TRBV2 and TRBJ2-2, with 10 nucleotides matching TRBD2. CDR3 length: 16 amino acids. The ends lost 4 bases at V and 4 bases at J; junction bases unmatched: 6. CDR1 SNHLY and CDR2 FYNNEI come from the germline V gene.

The rearrangement joins TRBV4-3 to TRBJ1-2; D not certain. The V end lost 1 base, the J end lost 7 bases, and 19 bases lay between the germline ends. This CDR3 region has 16 residues. Per the germline V gene, CDR1 is LGHNA and CDR2 is YSLEER. The CDR3 protein is CASSQAREVVPFGYTF. The CDR3 DNA reads as TGCGCCAGCAGCCAAGCACGGGAAGTGGTGCCCTTTGGCTACACCTTC.

The rearrangement joins TRBV18 to TRBJ2-1, with 11 bases identical to TRBD2. Germline V lookup: CDR1 KGHSH, CDR2 LQKENI. V lost 0 bases and J lost 5; bases outside the gene matches: 6. CDR3 length: 17 residues. The CDR3 spells CASSPPRGTSGDNEQFF. CDR3 DNA sequence: TGTGCCAGCTCACCACCGCGGGGGACTAGCGGTGACAATGAGCAGTTCTTC.

This clonotype was detected ten times or more. The chain couples TRBV20-1 to TRBJ2-5, with unresolved D. Trimming took off 6 bases at V and 5 bases at J, with 16 bases between the two ends. This CDR3 has 13 residues. Germline CDR1 reads DFQATT; CDR2 reads SNEGSKA (reference sequence). CDR3 sequence (DNA): TGCAGTGCCAACTATGGGTTAAGTGAGACCCAGTACTTC. Protein sequence: CSANYGLSETQYF.

This clonotype came up many times. This rearrangement joins TRBV10-3 to TRBJ1-1; D is unresolved. In germline, CDR1 is ENHRY, CDR2 SYGVKD. V was pared by 6 bases and J by 0 bases, with 5 bases between. This CDR3 has 12 amino acids. This chain's CDR3 is CAISMVNTEAFF. CDR3 DNA sequence: TGTGCCATCAGCATGGTGAACACTGAAGCTTTCTTT.

The chain joins TRBV20-1 to TRBJ2-7; 8 nucleotides line up with TRBD1. The CDR3 has 18 residues. J lost 3 bases, V lost 0 bases, and 16 bases had no gene match. Per the germline V gene, CDR1 is DFQATT and CDR2 is SNEGSKA (reference sequence). CDR3: CSARDQLPAAGGIYEQYF. For the CDR3, the DNA is TGCAGTGCTAGAGATCAACTGCCGGCGGCAGGGGGCATCTACGAGCAGTACTTC.

This clonotype was seen more than once but under ten times. This sequence joins TRBV9 and TRBJ2-6; the D is unclear. Per the germline V gene, CDR1 is SGDLS and CDR2 is YYNGEE. The CDR3 totals 15 residues. The V end was cut by 0 bases, the J end by 0 bases, with 4 bases between. The CDR3 nucleotides read TGTGCCAGCAGCGTAGGTATCTCTGGGGCCAACGTCCTGACTTTC. Its translation is CASSVGISGANVLTF.

The chain links TRBV12-3 or TRBV12-4 to TRBJ2-3; D may be TRBD1 (5 bases). V was trimmed by 3 bases and J by 5 bases, leaving 12 bases between them. CDR3 length: 14 residues. The CDR3 coding sequence is TGTGCCAGCAGTTTTGCGCAGGGTGTAGATACGCAGTATTTT. Its translation is CASSFAQGVDTQYF.

The chain combines TRBV2 with TRBJ2-7, with TRBD1 identical over 7 bases. This CDR3 is built from 15 residues. Germline CDR1 SNHLY, CDR2 FYNNEI. With 3 bases clipped from V and 5 bases from J, the junction kept 10 bases outside the gene matches. CDR3 nucleotide sequence: TGTGCCAGCAGTGACGTTGGCAGGGGGATAAACGAGCAGTACTTC. This sequence encodes CASSDVGRGINEQYF.

This clonotype has only a few counts. This chain joins TRBV7-2 and TRBJ2-7; 7 bases align to TRBD1. V lost 5 bases to trimming and J lost 3 bases; unmatched junction nucleotides: 7. Germline values: CDR1 SGHTA, CDR2 FQGNSA. The CDR3 has 14 residues. The CDR3 DNA sequence: TGTGCCAGCAGCACGGGACAGCCGTACTACGAGCAGTACTTC. Its protein is CASSTGQPYYEQYF. The whole variable domain, filled in from reference TRBV7-2 and TRBJ2-7, reads GAGVSQSPSNKVTEKGKDVELRCDPISGHTALYWYRQSLGQGLEFLIYFQGNSAPDKSGLPSDRFSAERTGGSVSTLTIQRTQQEDSAVYLCASSTGQPYYEQYFGPGTRLTVT.

The chain combines TRBV4-1 with TRBJ2-1; 10 bases are shared with TRBD2. V gave up 4 bases and J gave up 4 bases; unmatched junction bases: 7. Germline-derived CDR1 and CDR2 are MGHRA and YSYEKL. The CDR3 spans 16 residues. The CDR3 DNA sequence: TGCGCCAGCAGCCGCTCAGGACTAGCGGCTTACAATGAGCAGTTCTTC. This encodes CASSRSGLAAYNEQFF.

This clonotype was detected a few times. The V call is TRBV20-1, the J call TRBJ2-7, with a possible D match to TRBD2 (5 bases). Germline assignment: CDR1 DFQATT and CDR2 SNEGSKA (reference sequence). The CDR3 sequence is 13 residues long. The V end lost 5 bases, the J end lost 0 bases, and 11 bases lay between the germline ends. The CDR3 nucleotides read TGCAGTGCTGATTGGGAGAGCTCCTACGAGCAGTACTTC. This codes for CSADWESSYEQYF.

This clonotype was picked up a small number of times. CDR3 sequence reads: CATSARGGAGGQPQHF. The CDR3 nucleotides are TGTGCCACCAGCGCCCGAGGGGGGGCAGGGGGTCAGCCCCAGCATTTT. The chain employs TRBV15 and TRBJ1-5; TRBD1 aligns across 7 bases. Losses at the gene ends were 5 bases for V and 6 bases for J; bases not matched to a gene: 13. This CDR3 is built from 16 residues. Germline V gene lookup returns CDR1 LNHNV and CDR2 YYDKDF (reference sequence). The full variable domain, its missing parts supplied by reference TRBV15 and TRBJ1-5, is DAMVIQNPRYQVTQFGKPVTLSCSQTLNHNVMYWYQQKSSQAPKLLFHYYDKDFNNEADTPDNFQSRRPNTSFCFLDIRSPGLGDTAMYLCATSARGGAGGQPQHFGDGTRLSIL.

The rearrangement uses TRBV12-3 or TRBV12-4 and TRBJ1-6, with D maybe TRBD1 (6 bases). The CDR3 is made up of 15 amino acids. Trimming stripped 3 bases from V and 6 bases from J, with 12 bases between. The chain's CDR3 is CASSFRQVLNSPLHF. Here the CDR3 DNA reads TGTGCCAGCAGTTTTCGACAGGTCCTTAATTCACCCCTCCACTTT.

This clonotype appeared a few times. The chain is built from TRBV5-1 and TRBJ1-6, with 8 positions matching TRBD1. The CDR3 spans 15 residues. V dropped 4 bases and J dropped 7; count of bases not matched to a gene: 7. Germline assignment: CDR1 SGHRS and CDR2 YFSETQ. CDR3 nucleotides: TGCGCCAGCAGCATCGGACAGGGAGCCAATTCACCCCTCCACTTT. This encodes CASSIGQGANSPLHF.

This clonotype has only a few counts. In DNA form, the CDR3 reads TGTGCCAGCAGCTCCCTTGCGGGGCCGGGGCAGCCCCAGCATTTT. Translated: CASSSLAGPGQPQHF. V is TRBV7-2 and J is TRBJ1-5, with D possibly being TRBD1 (5 bases). Germline V gives CDR1 SGHTA, CDR2 FQGNSA. V lost 4 bases and J lost 7, with 17 bases in between. The CDR3 has 15 amino acids. The full variable domain, rest sourced from reference TRBV7-2 and TRBJ1-5, is GAGVSQSPSNKVTEKGKDVELRCDPISGHTALYWYRQSLGQGLEFLIYFQGNSAPDKSGLPSDRFSAERTGGSVSTLTIQRTQQEDSAVYLCASSSLAGPGQPQHFGDGTRLSIL.

This clonotype was seen only a few times. The chain joins TRBV18 to TRBJ1-6, with 7 bases aligning to TRBD1. The CDR3 is 14 residues long. The V segment lost 6 bases and the J segment 10 bases; nucleotides outside the gene matches: 9. From germline, CDR1 is KGHSH and CDR2 LQKENI. The CDR3 here is CASSLDREASPLHF. The CDR3 DNA is TGTGCCAGCTCCCTAGACAGGGAAGCCTCACCCCTCCACTTT.

This clonotype was seen more than once but under ten times. V gene TRBV2 combines with J gene TRBJ1-5; maybe TRBD1 (5 bases). CDR1 is SNHLY, CDR2 FYNNEI, per germline. Trimming pared 4 bases from V and 0 bases from J, leaving 13 bases between. This CDR3 has 16 amino acids. The DNA for the CDR3 is TGTGCCAGCAGTGGGAAGGGGCATTATAGCAATCAGCCCCAGCATTTT. Protein sequence: CASSGKGHYSNQPQHF.

In its sample, this clonotype was seen a few times. J is TRBJ2-1 and V is TRBV20-1; D unclear. V dropped 0 bases and J dropped 0 bases, with 9 bases sitting between them. This CDR3 comprises 15 residues. Germline CDR1 DFQATT, CDR2 SNEGSKA (reference sequence). The CDR3, as DNA: TGCAGTGCTAGAGATCGGCGGAGCTCCTACAATGAGCAGTTCTTC. It is translated as CSARDRRSSYNEQFF.

This clonotype was observed a few times. The V and J genes are TRBV7-9 and TRBJ2-1; TRBD2 aligns across 8 bases. Germline CDR1 and CDR2: SEHNR and FQNEAQ (reference sequence). The CDR3 contains 16 residues. Unmatched junction bases numbered 10, after V lost 4 bases and J lost 5 bases. CDR3 nucleotide sequence: TGTGCCAGCAGCTGGCCCACTAGCGGCACGAACAATGAGCAGTTCTTC. It encodes CASSWPTSGTNNEQFF.